This passage covers 2 T cell receptor beta chains from one sample sequenced in a study of regulatory T cells in long-lasting Graves disease. Time point of the sample: newly diagnosed GD, antithyroid drugs for less than 3 months. There was RNA extracted from PBMCs, and the TCR library was made from it. Investigators prepared the TCR beta libraries by applying iRepertoire HTBI primers and Arm-PCR of CDR3 regions. Each CDR3 protein is one row after TCRdb ran MiXCR on the multiplex PCR reads. The profile shows just over 600,000 distinct CDR3 sequences, roughly 15% of them singletons. The data were also submitted as part of a second study, on T cells in Graves' hyperthyroidism and ophthalmopathy.

The sequenced sample was peripheral blood mononuclear cells (PBMCs), obtained at new diagnosis, from a patient treated with antithyroid drugs. These TCRs come from a woman aged 25 to 39 with Graves disease.

This clonotype appeared a few times. The chain's CDR3 is CASSVTTGSYEQYF. DNA for the CDR3: TGTGCCAGCAGCGTGACGACAGGCTCCTACGAGCAGTACTTC. V gene TRBV9 combines with J gene TRBJ2-7, with D possibly matching TRBD1 (6 bases). The germline V gene has CDR1 SGDLS and CDR2 YYNGEE. V lost 2 bases to trimming and J lost 0 bases, with 9 bases between them. CDR3 size: 14 residues.

This clonotype occurred a few times. This chain links TRBV5-1 with TRBJ2-3; the match to TRBD2 covers 9 bases. This CDR3 comprises 16 residues. Looked up from germline, CDR1 is SGHRS and CDR2 is YFSETQ. J lost 3 bases, V lost 2 bases, and 7 bases had no gene match. Here the CDR3 DNA reads TGCGCCAGCAGCTTTTCGAGCGGGAGGACGACAGATACGCAGTATTTT. Its protein product is CASSFSSGRTTDTQYF.